This T cell receptor (beta chain) emerged from a study of shared clonotypes between healthy human individuals. Trimming at V came to 6 bases and at J to 1 base, leaving 4 bases not matched to a gene. The CDR3 has 14 residues. Germline CDR1 is MNHNS and CDR2 is SASEGT. Sorted-subset replicate PCRs used about 0.2 ug DNA, approximately 33,000 T cell genomes. TCRdb keeps only in-frame clones here, not all; method: immunoSEQ multiplex PCR. The sample has fewer than 3 million clones; less than 95% are singletons. General study points: Across subsets, estimated richness was generally greater for naive than for memory populations.

As to this clone: Its antigen is as yet unknown. Other DNA sequences in this specimen translate into the identical CDR3.

The V gene is TRBV6-1, the J gene TRBJ1-1; 8 bases are a match to TRBD1. The clonotype originates from a man younger than 30 in good health. Some clones in this sample may be carry-over from other donors' samples. The specimen sequenced was naive CD4+ T cells from PBMCs. Subset indicated: CD45RA+ positively selected. CDR3 residues: CASSVDRANTEAFF. The CDR3, as DNA: TGTGCCAGCAGCGTGGACAGGGCGAACACTGAAGCTTTCTTT.